This passage covers 31 T cell receptor beta chains from one sample sequenced in a study of T cell clones after liver transplantation. Repertoires were generated with immunoSEQ multiplex PCR, while TCRdb's copy carries only in-frame clones and drops some. The sample lists around 30,000 clones; over 85% were seen once. The sample in question was CD8+ T cells from blood, obtained 12 months after liver transplant. The receptor source for this set is a human patient who received a liver transplant. Some T cells may be the graft donor's.

This clone occurred a few times. The chain joins TRBV27 to TRBJ1-2; D uncertain. V was cut by 4 bases and J by 3 bases, with 12 bases left in between. This CDR3 has 14 residues. Germline V gene data show CDR1 as MNHEY and CDR2 as SMNVEV (reference sequence). CDR3: CASSSSPEYYGYTF. The CDR3 bases are TGTGCCAGCAGTTCCTCGCCCGAGTACTATGGCTACACCTTC.

The chain is built from TRBV10-2 and TRBJ1-2, with D hard to call. V dropped 1 base and J dropped 1 base, with 1 base sitting between them. Germline V gene data show CDR1 as WSHSY and CDR2 as SAAADI. The CDR3 totals 12 residues. As DNA, the CDR3 is TGCGCCAGCAGTGAGTTTAACTATGGCTACACCTTC. Translated, it gives CASSEFNYGYTF.

The chain has TRBV7-9 and TRBJ1-5, with 7 bases fitting TRBD1. The CDR3 is 15 residues long. Germline CDR1 is SEHNR and CDR2 is FQNEAQ (reference sequence). Trimming took 1 base from V and 4 from J; bases not matched to a gene: 4. CDR3 in amino acids: CASSLGTGVNQPQHF. In DNA form, the CDR3 reads TGTGCCAGCAGCTTAGGAACAGGGGTGAATCAGCCCCAGCATTTT.

The chain links TRBV6-4 to TRBJ2-1; D is uncertain. Per germline, CDR1 MRHNA and CDR2 SNTAGT. The CDR3 is made up of 14 amino acids. Trimming left V 10 bases short and J 0 bases short, with 13 bases between. In nucleotides, the CDR3 is TGTGCCACCTCCGAGTACCACTCCTACAATGAGCAGTTCTTC. This sequence encodes CATSEYHSYNEQFF.

The chain recombines TRBV15 with TRBJ1-1, with D unclear. This CDR3 spans 14 amino acids. Germline values: CDR1 LNHNV, CDR2 YYDKDF (reference sequence). V was clipped by 1 base and J by 4 bases, with 10 bases between them. DNA for the CDR3: TGTGCCACCAGCAGAGCGGAGGGAGTCACTGAAGCTTTCTTT. Translated: CATSRAEGVTEAFF.

The CDR3 sequence: CASWGNTEAFF. The CDR3 bases are TGTGCCAGCTGGGGGAACACTGAAGCTTTCTTT. The genes are TRBV2 and TRBJ1-1; no clear D. The CDR3 length is 11 residues. V gave up 8 bases and J gave up 1 base, with 5 bases separating them. Germline-derived CDR1 and CDR2 are SNHLY and FYNNEI.

V and J are TRBV4-1 and TRBJ2-7, with 9 bases aligning to TRBD2. Germline V lookup: CDR1 MGHRA, CDR2 YSYEKL. The CDR3 runs to 16 residues. J lost 5 bases, V lost 2 bases, and 10 bases had no gene match. The CDR3 DNA reads TGCGCCAGCAGCCAACACCAGGCTAGCGGGAAAGACGAGCAGTACTTC. It is translated as CASSQHQASGKDEQYF.

This rearrangement joins TRBV6-4 to TRBJ2-1; the D is unclear. Looked up from germline, CDR1 is MRHNA and CDR2 is SNTAGT. Deletions cut 0 bases from V and 9 bases from J, with 9 bases between. The CDR3 has 13 amino acids. In nucleotides, the CDR3 is TGTGCCAGCAGTGACTCGAGGTCAGGTGAGCAGTTCTTC. This translates into CASSDSRSGEQFF.

This chain connects TRBV18 to TRBJ2-3, with 8 bases lining up with TRBD1. Germline V gives CDR1 KGHSH, CDR2 LQKENI. Trimming cost V 3 bases and J 0 bases; bases outside gene matches: 8. The CDR3 consists of 17 residues. In DNA form, the CDR3 reads TGTGCCAGCTCACCCCGTCCCACAGGGGGTAGCACAGATACGCAGTATTTT. Translation gives CASSPRPTGGSTDTQYF.

The chain links TRBV27 to TRBJ1-1; D possibly corresponds to TRBD1 (5 bases). Per the germline V gene, CDR1 is MNHEY and CDR2 is SMNVEV (reference sequence). The CDR3 is made up of 16 amino acids. V gave up 1 base and J gave up 2 bases, with 14 bases separating them. The CDR3 is CASSLFRGTTNTEAFF. DNA of the CDR3: TGTGCCAGCAGTTTATTCCGCGGGACGACCAACACTGAAGCTTTCTTT.

This rearrangement joins TRBV27 to TRBJ2-1; 7 bases align to TRBD1. CDR3 size: 13 residues. The V gene end was trimmed by 7 bases and the J gene end by 10 bases; junction bases not matched to a gene: 10. The germline gives CDR1 MNHEY, CDR2 SMNVEV (reference sequence). The CDR3 DNA reads TGTGCCAGCATCGCTAGGACAGGTAAAGAGCAGTTCTTC. It encodes CASIARTGKEQFF.

The chain has TRBV28 and TRBJ2-1; possible D gene TRBD1, 6 bases. The V gene lost 6 bases and the J gene lost 6 bases, with 18 bases spanning the gap. The CDR3 covers 15 residues. Germline V lookup: CDR1 MDHEN, CDR2 SYDVKM. CDR3: CASSGIQGLRNEQFF. CDR3 bases: TGTGCCAGCAGCGGGATACAGGGATTACGCAATGAGCAGTTCTTC.

The V and J genes are TRBV15 and TRBJ1-4; D is perhaps TRBD1 (6 bases). This CDR3 region has 15 residues. Trimming left V 3 bases short and J 5 bases short, with 13 bases between. Germline CDR1 LNHNV, CDR2 YYDKDF (reference sequence). CDR3: CATSRAWTENEKLFF. CDR3 nucleotide sequence: TGTGCCACCAGCAGGGCCTGGACAGAGAATGAAAAACTGTTTTTT.

The chain uses TRBV10-3 and TRBJ1-4; 8 bases map to TRBD1. Germline V gene sequence: CDR1 ENHRY, CDR2 SYGVKD. The V gene end was trimmed by 0 bases and the J gene end by 5 bases; junction bases not matched to a gene: 2. The CDR3 has 15 amino acids. This CDR3 reads CAISESTGENEKLFF. CDR3 coding DNA: TGTGCCATCAGTGAGTCGACAGGGGAGAATGAAAAACTGTTTTTT.

V gene TRBV27 combines with J gene TRBJ2-5; 10 nucleotides line up with TRBD2. TRBJ2-7 explains the end of the DNA better; the J call may be wrong. Germline-derived CDR1 and CDR2 are MNHEY and SMNVEV (reference sequence). The CDR3 covers 15 residues. As DNA, the CDR3 is TGTGCCAGCAGTTTATTGGCTAGCGGGAGTTACGAGCAGTACTTC. Residues: CASSLLASGSYEQYF.

This chain joins TRBV6-4 and TRBJ2-3, with D maybe TRBD1 (6 bases). CDR3 length: 14 residues. Germline V CDR1 and CDR2: MRHNA, SNTAGT. The V gene lost 4 bases and the J gene lost 2 bases, with 10 bases spanning the gap. CDR3 region: CASSARTDTDTQYF. CDR3 nucleotides: TGTGCCAGCAGTGCACGGACAGACACAGATACGCAGTATTTT.

V is TRBV7-6 and J is TRBJ2-2; D may correspond to TRBD1 or TRBD2 (5 bases each). This CDR3 is 16 amino acids long. Trimming shortened V by 5 bases and J by 2 bases, and 15 bases separated the two germline ends. Germline V gene data show CDR1 as SGHVS and CDR2 as FNYEAQ. This CDR3 is CASSLGDVFNTGELFF. The CDR3 DNA follows: TGTGCCAGCAGCCTCGGGGACGTATTCAACACCGGGGAGCTGTTTTTT.

This chain links TRBV10-2 with TRBJ2-5; D is undetermined. The germline V gene encodes CDR1 WSHSY and CDR2 SAAADI. Deletions cut 7 bases from V and 2 bases from J, with 11 bases between. This CDR3 is 13 amino acids long. The DNA for the CDR3 is TGCGCCAGCATCACGTCTCCACAAGAGACCCAGTACTTC. Protein sequence: CASITSPQETQYF.

The genes are TRBV2 and TRBJ2-2; possibly TRBD2 for D (6 bases). The CDR3 covers 16 residues. With 7 bases removed from V and 7 bases from J, the gap between germline ends came to 22 bases. Germline loops: CDR1 SNHLY, CDR2 FYNNEI. In nucleotides, the CDR3 is TGTGCCAGCACCGAACGGGGGTTGGGGTTCGGCGGGGAGCTGTTTTTT. Its protein is CASTERGLGFGGELFF.

V and J are TRBV7-9 and TRBJ2-3; no clear D gene. The germline V and J ends were trimmed by 4 bases and 1 base, with 12 bases remaining between them. This CDR3 has 15 amino acids. CDR1 is SEHNR and CDR2 is FQNEAQ in the germline V gene (reference sequence). The DNA for the CDR3 is TGTGCCAGCAGCTCGAGATCAGCCCGCACAGATACGCAGTATTTT. Translation: CASSSRSARTDTQYF.

The chain combines TRBV11-2 with TRBJ2-7, with D unresolved. Per the germline V gene, CDR1 is SGHAT and CDR2 is FQNNGV. The V and J ends lost 2 bases and 7 bases respectively, with 6 bases between them. The CDR3 is 11 amino acids. CDR3: CASSLSEEQYF. Written as DNA, the CDR3 is TGTGCCAGCAGCTTATCGGAGGAGCAGTACTTC.

The V gene is TRBV15, the J gene TRBJ2-1; a possible D gene is TRBD2 (6 bases). The V and J ends lost 0 bases and 8 bases respectively, with 14 bases between them. The CDR3 totals 15 residues. Germline CDR1 LNHNV, CDR2 YYDKDF (reference sequence). The CDR3 spells CATSRDGLAFDEQFF. The CDR3 bases are TGTGCCACCAGCAGAGATGGCCTAGCGTTTGATGAGCAGTTCTTC.

The chain employs TRBV2 and TRBJ2-7; D possibly corresponds to TRBD1 (6 bases). CDR1 is SNHLY and CDR2 is FYNNEI in the germline V gene. The V and J ends lost 1 base and 2 bases respectively, with 12 bases between them. The CDR3 runs to 15 residues. CDR3 coding DNA: TGTGCCAGCAGTGAAGGGCAGGGGCGTACCTACGAGCAGTACTTC. This sequence encodes CASSEGQGRTYEQYF.

The V and J genes are TRBV4-1 and TRBJ2-1; D remains ambiguous. Germline values: CDR1 MGHRA, CDR2 YSYEKL. Trimming removed 4 bases from V and 12 bases from J, with 16 bases in between. This CDR3 comprises 13 residues. CDR3 amino acids: CASSPSTQVAQFF. The CDR3 DNA follows: TGCGCCAGCAGCCCGTCGACCCAGGTGGCGCAGTTCTTC.

This clone appeared a few times. The rearrangement joins TRBV7-3 to TRBJ2-1, with D perhaps matching TRBD1 or TRBD2 (6 bases each). Trimming took 3 bases from V and 5 from J, leaving 11 bases between them. The CDR3 is 14 residues long. Germline assignment: CDR1 SGHTA and CDR2 FQGTGA. CDR3 amino acids: CASSLVGGNNEQFF. In DNA form, the CDR3 reads TGTGCCAGCAGCTTGGTGGGGGGCAACAATGAGCAGTTCTTC.

The J gene is TRBJ2-7, the V gene TRBV29-1; possibly TRBD1 for D (5 bases). Germline V CDR1 and CDR2: SQVTM, ANQGSEA. Trimming took 1 base from V and 2 from J, leaving 15 bases between them. The CDR3 extends over 15 amino acids. The CDR3 DNA is TGCAGCGTTGAAGGGTTCACAGGAGACGCCTACGAGCAGTACTTC. This sequence encodes CSVEGFTGDAYEQYF.

The chain joins TRBV6-6 to TRBJ1-2, with D perhaps matching TRBD1 (5 bases). Germline CDR1 MNHNY, CDR2 SVGAGI (reference sequence). V was shortened by 5 bases and J by 2 bases, with 12 bases between the two germline ends. This CDR3 is built from 14 residues. The CDR3 DNA is TGTGCCAGCAGTCCAGACAGTGTCAACTATGGCTACACCTTC. Its translation is CASSPDSVNYGYTF.

The V call is TRBV6-5, the J call TRBJ2-1; 8 nucleotides line up with TRBD2. V shed 6 bases and J 9 bases; nucleotides not matched to a gene: 13. Germline lookup yields CDR1 MNHEY and CDR2 SVGAGI. The CDR3 extends over 15 amino acids. In DNA, the CDR3 is TGTGCCAGCAGAACGAAGCGGGAGTACGCCGTTGAGCAGTTCTTC. It yields the protein CASRTKREYAVEQFF.

V is TRBV29-1 and J is TRBJ1-2; no reliable D call. Germline V gene sequence: CDR1 SQVTM, CDR2 ANQGSEA. This CDR3 contains 11 residues. Trimming removed 1 base at V and 8 bases at J, with 8 bases between. The CDR3: CSVEGQDGYTF. CDR3 nucleotide sequence: TGCAGCGTTGAAGGGCAGGACGGCTACACCTTC. Combining the CDR3 with reference TRBV29-1 and TRBJ1-2 gives the whole variable domain SAVISQKPSRDICQRGTSLTIQCQVDSQVTMMFWYRQQPGQSLTLIATANQGSEATYESGFVIDKFPISRPNLTFSTLTVSNMSPEDSSIYLCSVEGQDGYTFGSGTRLTVV.

J is TRBJ2-5 and V is TRBV6-1, with D possibly TRBD2 on 6 matching bases. V lost 7 bases, J lost 5 bases, and 17 bases lay in between. Germline loops: CDR1 MNHNS, CDR2 SASEGT. The CDR3 runs 14 residues. CDR3 loop: CASNKREARETQYF. CDR3 coding DNA: TGTGCCAGCAACAAAAGGGAGGCCCGGGAGACCCAGTACTTC.

CDR3 amino acids: CASSLSQGPFYEQYF. In nucleotides, the CDR3 is TGCGCCAGCAGCTTGTCACAGGGCCCTTTTTACGAGCAGTACTTC. The chain combines TRBV5-1 with TRBJ2-7; D is possibly TRBD1 (6 bases). Per the germline V gene, CDR1 is SGHRS and CDR2 is YFSETQ. Trimming took 1 base from V and 4 from J, leaving 15 bases between them. This CDR3 spans 15 amino acids.